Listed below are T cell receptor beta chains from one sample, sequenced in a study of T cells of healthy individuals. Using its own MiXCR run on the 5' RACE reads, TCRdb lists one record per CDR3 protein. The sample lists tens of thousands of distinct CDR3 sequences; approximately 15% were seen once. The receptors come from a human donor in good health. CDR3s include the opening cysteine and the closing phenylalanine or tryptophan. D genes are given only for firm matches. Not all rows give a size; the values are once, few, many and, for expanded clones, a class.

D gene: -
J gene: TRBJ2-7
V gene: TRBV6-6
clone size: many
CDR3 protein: CASSGTSGEQYF
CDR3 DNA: TGTGCCAGCAGTGGGACCTCGGGCGAGCAGTACTTC

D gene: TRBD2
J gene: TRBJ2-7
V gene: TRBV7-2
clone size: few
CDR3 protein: CASSLASVAAGILSYEQYF
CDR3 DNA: TGTGCCAGCAGCTTAGCGTCCGTAGCAGCGGGGATACTATCCTACGAGCAGTACTTC

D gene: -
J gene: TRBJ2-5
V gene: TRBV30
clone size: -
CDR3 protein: CAWSATGFQETQYF
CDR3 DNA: TGTGCCTGGAGTGCAACAGGGTTCCAAGAGACCCAGTACTTC

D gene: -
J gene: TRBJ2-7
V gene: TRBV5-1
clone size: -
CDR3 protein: CASSLGTANKEQYF
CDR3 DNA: TGCGCCAGCAGCTTGGGGACGGCCAACAAGGAGCAGTACTTC

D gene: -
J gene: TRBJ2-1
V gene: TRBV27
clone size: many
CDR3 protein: CASSIQPIEGLEQFF
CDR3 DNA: TGTGCCAGCAGCATCCAACCGATTGAGGGTCTTGAGCAGTTCTTC

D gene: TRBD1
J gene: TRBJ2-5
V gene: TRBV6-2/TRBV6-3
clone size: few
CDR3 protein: CASSGTGRQTQYF
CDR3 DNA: TGTGCCAGCAGTGGGACAGGGAGACAGACCCAGTACTTC

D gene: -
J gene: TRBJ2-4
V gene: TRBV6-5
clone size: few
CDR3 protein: CASRTHGPPNIQYF
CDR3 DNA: TGTGCCAGCAGGACCCACGGTCCCCCGAACATTCAGTACTTC

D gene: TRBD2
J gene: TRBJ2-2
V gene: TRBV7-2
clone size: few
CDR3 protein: CASSLRTSGSGWNTGELFF
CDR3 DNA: TGTGCCAGCAGCTTACGGACTAGCGGGAGTGGTTGGAACACCGGGGAGCTGTTTTTT

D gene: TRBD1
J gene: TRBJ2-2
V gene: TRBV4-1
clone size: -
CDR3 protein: CASSQRQGAVGELFF
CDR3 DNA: TGCGCCAGCAGCCAACGACAGGGGGCGGTCGGGGAGCTGTTTTTT

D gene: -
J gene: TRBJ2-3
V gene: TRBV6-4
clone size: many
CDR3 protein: CASSDGPQGGDTQYF
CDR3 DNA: TGTGCCAGCAGTGACGGTCCGCAGGGGGGTGATACGCAGTATTTT

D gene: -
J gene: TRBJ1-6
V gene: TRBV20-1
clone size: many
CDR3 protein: CSVSGSQSPLHF
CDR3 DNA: TGCAGTGTTTCGGGGTCCCAATCGCCCCTCCACTTT

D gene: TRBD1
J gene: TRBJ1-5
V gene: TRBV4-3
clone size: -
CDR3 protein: CASSQETGGQPQHF
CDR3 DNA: TGCGCCAGCAGCCAAGAAACAGGGGGTCAGCCCCAGCATTTT

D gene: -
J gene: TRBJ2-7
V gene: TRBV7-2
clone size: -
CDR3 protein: CASGPGTTYEQYF
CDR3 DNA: TGTGCCAGCGGGCCAGGGACAACGTACGAGCAGTACTTC

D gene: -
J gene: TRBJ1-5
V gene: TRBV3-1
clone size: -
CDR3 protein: CASSQDPTRPQHF
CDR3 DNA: TGTGCCAGCAGCCAAGATCCCACCCGGCCCCAGCATTTT

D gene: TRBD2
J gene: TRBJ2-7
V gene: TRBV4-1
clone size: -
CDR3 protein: CASSRDYGYEQYF
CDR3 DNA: TGCGCCAGCAGCCGGGACTACGGCTACGAGCAGTACTTC

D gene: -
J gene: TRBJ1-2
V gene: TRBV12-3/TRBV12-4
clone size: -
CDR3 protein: CASSSISLGDRGGYTF
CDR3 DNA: TGTGCCAGCAGCTCCATTTCTTTAGGGGACCGCGGAGGCTACACCTTC

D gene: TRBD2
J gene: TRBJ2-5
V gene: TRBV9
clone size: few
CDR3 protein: CASSAGLARGETQYF
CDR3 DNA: TGTGCCAGCAGCGCCGGACTAGCTAGGGGAGAGACCCAGTACTTC

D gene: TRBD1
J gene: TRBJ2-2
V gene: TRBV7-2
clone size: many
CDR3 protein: CASSPDRGAAGGELFF
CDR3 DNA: TGTGCCAGCAGCCCTGACAGGGGAGCCGCGGGCGGGGAGCTGTTTTTT

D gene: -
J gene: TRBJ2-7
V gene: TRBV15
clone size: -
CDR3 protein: CATSSLTGRPTYEQYF
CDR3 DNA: TGTGCCACCAGCAGCCTGACAGGCCGCCCTACCTACGAGCAGTACTTC

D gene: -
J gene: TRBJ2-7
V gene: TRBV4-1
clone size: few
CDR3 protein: CASSRGDGSSHEQYF
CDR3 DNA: TGCGCCAGCAGCCGAGGGGACGGCTCCTCCCACGAGCAGTACTTC

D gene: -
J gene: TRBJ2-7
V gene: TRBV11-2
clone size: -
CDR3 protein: CASSLARSGSYEQYF
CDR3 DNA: TGTGCCAGCAGCTTAGCCCGTTCCGGATCCTACGAGCAGTACTTC

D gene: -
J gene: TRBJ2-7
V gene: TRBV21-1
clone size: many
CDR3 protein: CASSKWPGHSLYEQYF
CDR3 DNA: TGTGCCAGCAGCAAATGGCCGGGACACTCCCTCTACGAGCAGTACTTC

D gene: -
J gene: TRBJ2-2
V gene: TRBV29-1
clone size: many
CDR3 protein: CSGGIGTGELFF
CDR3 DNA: TGCAGCGGCGGAATTGGGACCGGGGAGCTGTTTTTT

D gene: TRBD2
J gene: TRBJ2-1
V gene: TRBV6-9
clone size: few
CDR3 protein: CASSSPGTSGVGNEQFF
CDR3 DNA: TGTGCCAGCAGTTCCCCTGGGACTAGCGGGGTGGGGAATGAGCAGTTCTTC

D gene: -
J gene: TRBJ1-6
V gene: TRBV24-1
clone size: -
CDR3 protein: CATSEWAPLHF
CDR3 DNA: TGTGCCACCAGTGAGTGGGCTCCCCTCCACTTT

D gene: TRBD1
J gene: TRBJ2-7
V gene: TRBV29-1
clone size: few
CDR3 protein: CTGDRNYEQYF
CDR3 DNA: TGCACCGGGGACAGGAACTACGAGCAGTACTTC

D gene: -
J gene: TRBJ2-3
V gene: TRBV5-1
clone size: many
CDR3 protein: CASSLDVGRPDTQYF
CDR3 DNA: TGCGCCAGCAGCTTGGACGTGGGCCGACCAGATACGCAGTATTTT

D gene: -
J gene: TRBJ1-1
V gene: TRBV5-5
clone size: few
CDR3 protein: CASSNRNTEAFF
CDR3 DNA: TGTGCCAGCAGCAACAGGAACACTGAAGCTTTCTTT

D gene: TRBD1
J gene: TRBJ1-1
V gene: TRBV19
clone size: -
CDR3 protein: CASTLTGGGAEAFF
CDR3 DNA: TGTGCCAGTACCCTGACAGGGGGCGGAGCTGAAGCTTTCTTT

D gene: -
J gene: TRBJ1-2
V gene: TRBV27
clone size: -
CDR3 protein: CASSPGPGGYGYTF
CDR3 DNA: TGTGCCAGCAGTCCGGGACCCGGGGGCTATGGCTACACCTTC

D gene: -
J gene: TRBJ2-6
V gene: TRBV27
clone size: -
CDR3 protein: CASSPTGTASGANVLTF
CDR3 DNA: TGTGCCAGCAGTCCAACGGGTACAGCTTCTGGGGCCAACGTCCTGACTTTC

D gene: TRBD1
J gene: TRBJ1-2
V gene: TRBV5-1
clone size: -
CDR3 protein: CASSLGQGWGYTF
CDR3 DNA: TGCGCCAGCAGCTTGGGACAGGGGTGGGGCTACACCTTC

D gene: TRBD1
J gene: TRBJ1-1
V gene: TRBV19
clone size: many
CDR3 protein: CASSMQGGRTEAFF
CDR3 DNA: TGTGCCAGTAGTATGCAGGGGGGCCGGACTGAAGCTTTCTTT

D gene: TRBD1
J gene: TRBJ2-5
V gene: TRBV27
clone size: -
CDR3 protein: CASSLTGGVLTQYF
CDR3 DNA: TGTGCCAGCAGTCTCACAGGGGGCGTATTGACCCAGTACTTC

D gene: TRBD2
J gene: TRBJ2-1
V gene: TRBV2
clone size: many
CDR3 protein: CASNEGGGYNEQFF
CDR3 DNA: TGTGCCAGCAATGAAGGCGGGGGGTACAATGAGCAGTTCTTC

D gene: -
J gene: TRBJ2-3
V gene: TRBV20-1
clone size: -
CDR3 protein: CSAPNLGGWRTDTQYF
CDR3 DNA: TGCAGTGCCCCGAACTTAGGGGGGTGGCGGACAGATACGCAGTATTTT

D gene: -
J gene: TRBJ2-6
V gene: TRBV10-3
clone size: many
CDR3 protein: CAIPGPQSSGANVLTF
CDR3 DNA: TGTGCCATCCCCGGTCCCCAGAGCTCTGGGGCCAACGTCCTGACTTTC

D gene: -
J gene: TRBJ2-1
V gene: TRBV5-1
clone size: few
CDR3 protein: CASSSTFSGSSYNEQFF
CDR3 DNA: TGCGCCAGCAGCTCGACTTTTAGCGGTAGCTCCTACAATGAGCAGTTCTTC

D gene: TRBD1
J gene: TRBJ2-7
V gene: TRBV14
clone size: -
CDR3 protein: CASSQNRQGMDREQYF
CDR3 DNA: TGTGCCAGCAGCCAGAATAGACAGGGGATGGATCGGGAGCAGTACTTC

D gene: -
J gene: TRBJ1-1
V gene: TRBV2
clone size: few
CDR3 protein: CASSEDRWGTEAFF
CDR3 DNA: TGTGCCAGCAGTGAAGACAGGTGGGGCACTGAAGCTTTCTTT

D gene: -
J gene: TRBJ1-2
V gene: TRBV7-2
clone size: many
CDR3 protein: CASSYINRANYGYTF
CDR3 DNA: TGTGCCAGCAGCTATATTAACAGGGCAAACTATGGCTACACCTTC

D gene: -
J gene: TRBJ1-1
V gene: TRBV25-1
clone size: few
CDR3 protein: CASSELMNTEAFF
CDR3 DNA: TGTGCCAGCAGTGAATTGATGAACACTGAAGCTTTCTTT

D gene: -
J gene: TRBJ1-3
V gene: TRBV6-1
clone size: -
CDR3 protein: CASRRGGAGNTIYF
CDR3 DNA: TGTGCCAGCAGGAGGGGAGGTGCTGGAAACACCATATATTTT

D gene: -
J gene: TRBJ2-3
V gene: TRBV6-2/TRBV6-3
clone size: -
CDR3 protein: CASSYTGARTQYF
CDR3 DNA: TGTGCCAGCAGTTACACGGGGGCGCGGACGCAGTATTTT

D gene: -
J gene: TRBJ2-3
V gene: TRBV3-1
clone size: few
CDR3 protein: CASSPASGWTTDTQYF
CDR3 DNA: TGTGCCAGCAGCCCGGCCAGCGGGTGGACCACAGATACGCAGTATTTT

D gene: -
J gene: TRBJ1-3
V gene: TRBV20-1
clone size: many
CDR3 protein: CSARDRRTSSGNTIYF
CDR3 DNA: TGCAGTGCTAGAGATCGCCGGACTTCCTCTGGAAACACCATATATTTT

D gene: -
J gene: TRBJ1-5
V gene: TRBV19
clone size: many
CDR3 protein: CASSRLQGYSNQPQHF
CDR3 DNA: TGTGCCAGTAGTCGGCTACAGGGTTATAGCAATCAGCCCCAGCATTTT

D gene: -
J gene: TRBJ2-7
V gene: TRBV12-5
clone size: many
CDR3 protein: CASGLLGDEQYF
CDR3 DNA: TGTGCTAGTGGTTTATTGGGGGACGAGCAGTACTTC

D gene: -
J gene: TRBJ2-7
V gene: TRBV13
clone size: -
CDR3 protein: CASSLDGARSGEQYF
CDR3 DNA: TGTGCCAGCAGCTTAGATGGGGCCAGGTCAGGCGAGCAGTACTTC

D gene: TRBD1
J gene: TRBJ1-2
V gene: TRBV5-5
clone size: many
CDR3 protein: CASSPRDRAVYGYTF
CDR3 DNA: TGTGCCAGCAGCCCCCGGGACAGGGCTGTCTATGGCTACACCTTC

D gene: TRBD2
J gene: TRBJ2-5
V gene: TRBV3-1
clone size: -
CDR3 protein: CASSPRTSGGARWQETQYF
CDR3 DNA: TGTGCCAGCAGCCCTCGGACTAGCGGGGGGGCGAGGTGGCAAGAGACCCAGTACTTC

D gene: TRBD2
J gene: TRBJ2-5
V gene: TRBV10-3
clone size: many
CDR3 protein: CAIKGGVAGGPGETQYF
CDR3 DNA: TGTGCCATCAAGGGAGGAGTAGCGGGGGGCCCGGGAGAGACCCAGTACTTC

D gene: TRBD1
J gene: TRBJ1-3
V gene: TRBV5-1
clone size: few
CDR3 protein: CASSLDLDRAGNTIYF
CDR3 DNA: TGCGCCAGCAGCTTGGATCTGGACAGGGCTGGAAACACCATATATTTT